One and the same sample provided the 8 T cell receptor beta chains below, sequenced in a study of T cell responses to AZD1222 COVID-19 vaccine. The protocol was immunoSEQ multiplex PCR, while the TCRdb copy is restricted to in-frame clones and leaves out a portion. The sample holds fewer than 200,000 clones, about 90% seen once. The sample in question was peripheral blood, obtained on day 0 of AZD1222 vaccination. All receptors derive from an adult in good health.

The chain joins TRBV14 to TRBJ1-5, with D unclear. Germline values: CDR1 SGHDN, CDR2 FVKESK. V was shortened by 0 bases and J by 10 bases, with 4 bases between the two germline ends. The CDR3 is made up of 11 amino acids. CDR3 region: CASSQEGPQHF. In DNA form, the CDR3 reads TGTGCCAGCAGCCAAGAGGGACCCCAGCATTTT. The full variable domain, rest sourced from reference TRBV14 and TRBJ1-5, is EAGVTQFPSHSVIEKGQTVTLRCDPISGHDNLYWYRRVMGKEIKFLLHFVKESKQDESGMPNNRFLAERTGGTYSTLKVQPAELEDSGVYFCASSQEGPQHFGDGTRLSIL.

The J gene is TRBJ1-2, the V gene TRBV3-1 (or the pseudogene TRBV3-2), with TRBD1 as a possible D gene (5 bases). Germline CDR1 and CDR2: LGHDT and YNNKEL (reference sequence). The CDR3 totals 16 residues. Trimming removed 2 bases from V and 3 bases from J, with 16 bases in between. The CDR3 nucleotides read TGTGCCAGCAGCCAACATGCAGGGCTACTAGACTATGGCTACACCTTC. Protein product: CASSQHAGLLDYGYTF.

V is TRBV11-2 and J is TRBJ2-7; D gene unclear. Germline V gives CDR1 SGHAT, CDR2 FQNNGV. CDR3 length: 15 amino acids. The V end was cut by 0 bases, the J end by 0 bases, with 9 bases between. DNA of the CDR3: TGTGCCAGCAGCTTAGAACCCGCAGCCTCCTACGAGCAGTACTTC. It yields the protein CASSLEPAASYEQYF.

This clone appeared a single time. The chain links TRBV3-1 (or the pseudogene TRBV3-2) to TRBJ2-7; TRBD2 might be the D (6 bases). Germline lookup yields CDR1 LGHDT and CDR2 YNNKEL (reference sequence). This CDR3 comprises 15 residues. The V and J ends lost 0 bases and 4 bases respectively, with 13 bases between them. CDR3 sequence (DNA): TGTGCCAGCAGCCAAGATAGCGGACGGTTATACGAGCAGTACTTC. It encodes CASSQDSGRLYEQYF.

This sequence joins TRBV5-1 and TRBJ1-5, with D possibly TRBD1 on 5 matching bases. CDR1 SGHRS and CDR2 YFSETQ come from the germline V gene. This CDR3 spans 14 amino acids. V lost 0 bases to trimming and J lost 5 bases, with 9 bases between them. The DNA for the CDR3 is TGCGCCAGCAGCTTGGGTCAGGGAGATCAGCCCCAGCATTTT. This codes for CASSLGQGDQPQHF.

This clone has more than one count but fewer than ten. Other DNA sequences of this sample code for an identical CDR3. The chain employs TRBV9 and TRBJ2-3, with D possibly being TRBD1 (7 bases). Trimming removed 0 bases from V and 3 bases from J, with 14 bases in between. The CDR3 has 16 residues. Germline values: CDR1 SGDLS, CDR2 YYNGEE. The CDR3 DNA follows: TGTGCCAGCAGCGTAGCCCCGACAGGGAGGACAGATACGCAGTATTTT. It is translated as CASSVAPTGRTDTQYF.

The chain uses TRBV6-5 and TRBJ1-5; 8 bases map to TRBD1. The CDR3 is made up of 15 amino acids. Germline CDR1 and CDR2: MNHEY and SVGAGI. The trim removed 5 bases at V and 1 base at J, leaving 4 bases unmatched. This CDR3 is CASSINRGSNQPQHF. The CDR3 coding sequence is TGTGCCAGCAGTATCAACAGGGGGAGCAATCAGCCCCAGCATTTT.

Here the CDR3 DNA reads TGTGCCAGCAGTGACGTTGTGCATAGTCGGTCGTCCCCCGATTCACCCCTCCACTTT. As protein: CASSDVVHSRSSPDSPLHF. V usage is TRBV6-4 and J usage is TRBJ1-6; D not resolved. Germline V gene data show CDR1 as MRHNA and CDR2 as SNTAGT. This CDR3 spans 19 amino acids. V lost 2 bases and J lost 8, with 25 bases in between.